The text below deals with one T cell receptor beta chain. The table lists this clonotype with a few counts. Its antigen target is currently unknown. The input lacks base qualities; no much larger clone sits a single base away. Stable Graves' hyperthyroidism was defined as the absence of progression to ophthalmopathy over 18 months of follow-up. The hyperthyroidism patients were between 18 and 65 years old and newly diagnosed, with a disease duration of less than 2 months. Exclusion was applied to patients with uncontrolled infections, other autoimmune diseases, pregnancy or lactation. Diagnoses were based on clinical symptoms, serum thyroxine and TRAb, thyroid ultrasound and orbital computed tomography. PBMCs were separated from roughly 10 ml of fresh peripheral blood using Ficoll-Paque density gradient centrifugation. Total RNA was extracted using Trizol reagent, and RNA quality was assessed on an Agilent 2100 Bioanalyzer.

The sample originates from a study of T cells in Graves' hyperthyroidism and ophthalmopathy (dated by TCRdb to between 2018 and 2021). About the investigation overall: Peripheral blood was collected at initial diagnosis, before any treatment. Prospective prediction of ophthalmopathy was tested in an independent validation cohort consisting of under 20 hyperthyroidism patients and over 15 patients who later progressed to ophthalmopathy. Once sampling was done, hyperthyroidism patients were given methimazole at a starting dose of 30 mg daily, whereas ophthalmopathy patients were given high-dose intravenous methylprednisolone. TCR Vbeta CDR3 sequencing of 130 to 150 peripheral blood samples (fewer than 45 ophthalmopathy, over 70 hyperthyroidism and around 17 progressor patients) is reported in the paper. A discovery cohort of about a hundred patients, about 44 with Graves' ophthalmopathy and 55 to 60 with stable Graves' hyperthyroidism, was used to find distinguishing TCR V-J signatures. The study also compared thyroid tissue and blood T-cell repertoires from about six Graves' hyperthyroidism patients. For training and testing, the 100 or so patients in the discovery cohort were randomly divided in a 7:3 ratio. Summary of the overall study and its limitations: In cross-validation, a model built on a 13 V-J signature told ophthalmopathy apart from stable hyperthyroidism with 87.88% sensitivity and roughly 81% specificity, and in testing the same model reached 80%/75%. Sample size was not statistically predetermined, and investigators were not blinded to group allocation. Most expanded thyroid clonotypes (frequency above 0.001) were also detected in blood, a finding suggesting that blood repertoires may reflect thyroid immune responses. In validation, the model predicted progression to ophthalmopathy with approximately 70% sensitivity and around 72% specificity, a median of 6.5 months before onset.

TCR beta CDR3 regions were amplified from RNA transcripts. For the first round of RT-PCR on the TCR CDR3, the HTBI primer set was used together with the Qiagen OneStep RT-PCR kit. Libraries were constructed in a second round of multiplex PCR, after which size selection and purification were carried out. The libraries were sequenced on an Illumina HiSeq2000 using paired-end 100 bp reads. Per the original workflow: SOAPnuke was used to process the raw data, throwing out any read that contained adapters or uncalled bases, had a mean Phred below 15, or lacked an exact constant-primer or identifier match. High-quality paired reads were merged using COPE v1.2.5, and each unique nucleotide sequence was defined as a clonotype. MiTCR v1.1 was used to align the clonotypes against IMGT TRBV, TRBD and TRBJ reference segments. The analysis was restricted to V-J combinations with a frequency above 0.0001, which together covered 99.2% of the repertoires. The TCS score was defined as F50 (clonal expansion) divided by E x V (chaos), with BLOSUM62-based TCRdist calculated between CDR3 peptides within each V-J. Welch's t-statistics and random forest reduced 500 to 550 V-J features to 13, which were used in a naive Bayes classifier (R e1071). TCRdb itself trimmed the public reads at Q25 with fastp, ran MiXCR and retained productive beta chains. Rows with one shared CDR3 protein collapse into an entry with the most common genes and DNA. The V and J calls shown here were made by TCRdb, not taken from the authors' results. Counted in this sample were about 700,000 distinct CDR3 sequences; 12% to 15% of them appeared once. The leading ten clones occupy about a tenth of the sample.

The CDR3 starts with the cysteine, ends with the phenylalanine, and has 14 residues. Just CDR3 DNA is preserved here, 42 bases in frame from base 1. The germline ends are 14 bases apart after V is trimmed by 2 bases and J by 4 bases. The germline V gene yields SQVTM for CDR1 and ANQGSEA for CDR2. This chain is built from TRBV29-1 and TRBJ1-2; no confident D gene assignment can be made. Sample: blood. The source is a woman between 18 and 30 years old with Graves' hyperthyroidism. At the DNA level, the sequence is TGCAGCGTTGAATTGGAAGGGCTACCCTATGGCTACACCTTC. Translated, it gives CSVELEGLPYGYTF. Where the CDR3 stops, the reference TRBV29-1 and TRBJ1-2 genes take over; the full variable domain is SAVISQKPSRDICQRGTSLTIQCQVDSQVTMMFWYRQQPGQSLTLIATANQGSEATYESGFVIDKFPISRPNLTFSTLTVSNMSPEDSSIYLCSVELEGLPYGYTFGSGTRLTVV.